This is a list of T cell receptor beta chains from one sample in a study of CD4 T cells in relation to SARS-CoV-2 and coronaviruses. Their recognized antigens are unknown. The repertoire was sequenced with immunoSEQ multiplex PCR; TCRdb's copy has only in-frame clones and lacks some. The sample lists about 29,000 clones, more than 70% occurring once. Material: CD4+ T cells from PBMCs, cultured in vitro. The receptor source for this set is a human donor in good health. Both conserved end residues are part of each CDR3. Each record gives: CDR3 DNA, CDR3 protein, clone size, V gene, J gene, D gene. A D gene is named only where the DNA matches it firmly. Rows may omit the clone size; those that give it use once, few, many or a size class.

CDR3nt: TGTGCCAGCAGCGCCGGTAGGCTAGCGGCAGATACGCAGTATTTT; CDR3aa: CASSAGRLAADTQYF; abundance: once; v_gene: TRBV7-9; j_gene: TRBJ2-3; d_gene: TRBD2
CDR3nt: TGTGCCAGCAGTTACAGAAAAGACAATGAGCAGTTCTTC; CDR3aa: CASSYRKDNEQFF; abundance: NA; v_gene: TRBV6-5; j_gene: TRBJ2-1; d_gene: NA
CDR3nt: TGTGCCAGCAGTTACCGGACGCCCAGTTACAATGAGCAGTTCTTC; CDR3aa: CASSYRTPSYNEQFF; abundance: NA; v_gene: TRBV6-6; j_gene: TRBJ2-1; d_gene: NA
CDR3nt: TGTGCCAGCAGCTTAGAGTTTTTAGCGGGAGGGTCCTACGAGCAGTACTTC; CDR3aa: CASSLEFLAGGSYEQYF; abundance: NA; v_gene: TRBV11-2; j_gene: TRBJ2-7; d_gene: TRBD2
CDR3nt: TGTGCCAGCAGTTATTTCGGCGGGAGTTCCTACAATGAGCAGTTCTTC; CDR3aa: CASSYFGGSSYNEQFF; abundance: NA; v_gene: TRBV6-2/TRBV6-3; j_gene: TRBJ2-1; d_gene: TRBD2
CDR3nt: TGTGCCAGCAGCCCGCCGGTGACGAATGAAAAACTGTTTTTT; CDR3aa: CASSPPVTNEKLFF; abundance: NA; v_gene: TRBV11-2; j_gene: TRBJ1-4; d_gene: NA
CDR3nt: TGTGCCAGCAGCCCAGCCCCGGGGGGGCGGGTCACAGATACGCAGTATTTT; CDR3aa: CASSPAPGGRVTDTQYF; abundance: NA; v_gene: TRBV5-4; j_gene: TRBJ2-3; d_gene: TRBD2
CDR3nt: TGTGCCAGCAGCCCCCAGGGAGCGGGGGAAGACCCAGATACGCAGTATTTT; CDR3aa: CASSPQGAGEDPDTQYF; abundance: few; v_gene: TRBV3-1/TRBV3-2; j_gene: TRBJ2-3; d_gene: TRBD2
CDR3nt: TGTGCCAGTAGTATCAGGGAAAATAATTCACCCCTCCACTTT; CDR3aa: CASSIRENNSPLHF; abundance: few; v_gene: TRBV19; j_gene: TRBJ1-6; d_gene: NA
CDR3nt: TGTGCCAGCAGCTCTTACACAGATACGCAGTATTTT; CDR3aa: CASSSYTDTQYF; abundance: NA; v_gene: TRBV5-6; j_gene: TRBJ2-3; d_gene: NA
CDR3nt: TGCGCCAGCAGTGATCAACCCGGGAACACTGAAGCTTTCTTT; CDR3aa: CASSDQPGNTEAFF; abundance: NA; v_gene: TRBV10-1; j_gene: TRBJ1-1; d_gene: NA
CDR3nt: TGTGCCAGCAGTTATGGACTTGTGAATGAGCAGTTCTTC; CDR3aa: CASSYGLVNEQFF; abundance: NA; v_gene: TRBV6-5; j_gene: TRBJ2-1; d_gene: NA
CDR3nt: TGTGCCAGCAGTGAAGTGGCAGGGGGGCCCTACGAGCAGTACTTC; CDR3aa: CASSEVAGGPYEQYF; abundance: NA; v_gene: TRBV2; j_gene: TRBJ2-7; d_gene: NA
CDR3nt: TGTGCCAGCAGTCCCCGGACAGGAAGAGAGCAGTTCTTC; CDR3aa: CASSPRTGREQFF; abundance: NA; v_gene: TRBV27; j_gene: TRBJ2-1; d_gene: TRBD1
CDR3nt: TGTGCCAGCAGCTTAGGGGCAGGGGTTGACACCGGGGAGCTGTTTTTT; CDR3aa: CASSLGAGVDTGELFF; abundance: NA; v_gene: TRBV7-7; j_gene: TRBJ2-2; d_gene: NA
CDR3nt: TGCGCCAGCAGCCGGGGGGTAGGGATGTACAATGAGCAGTTCTTC; CDR3aa: CASSRGVGMYNEQFF; abundance: NA; v_gene: TRBV10-2; j_gene: TRBJ2-1; d_gene: TRBD2
CDR3nt: TGTGCCAGCAGCCCGAGGGGGTTTGATACGCAGTATTTT; CDR3aa: CASSPRGFDTQYF; abundance: NA; v_gene: TRBV7-2; j_gene: TRBJ2-3; d_gene: NA
CDR3nt: TGTGCCAGTAGTCAGAGTGGACCCGAGGGCGAGCAGTACTTC; CDR3aa: CASSQSGPEGEQYF; abundance: NA; v_gene: TRBV19; j_gene: TRBJ2-7; d_gene: NA
CDR3nt: TGTGCCTGGGCCTCCCCGCCCCGACTAGCGTACACCGGGGAGCTGTTTTTT; CDR3aa: CAWASPPRLAYTGELFF; abundance: NA; v_gene: TRBV30; j_gene: TRBJ2-2; d_gene: TRBD2
CDR3nt: TGTGCCAGCAGCCCCCCCCGGGGGGGTTCACCCCTCCACTTT; CDR3aa: CASSPPRGGSPLHF; abundance: NA; v_gene: TRBV6-5; j_gene: TRBJ1-6; d_gene: NA
CDR3nt: TGTGCCAGTAGTACAGCCAATTCACCCCTCCACTTT; CDR3aa: CASSTANSPLHF; abundance: few; v_gene: TRBV19; j_gene: TRBJ1-6; d_gene: NA
CDR3nt: TGCAGCGTTGACACTTCGGGAGGTACTGAAGCTTTCTTT; CDR3aa: CSVDTSGGTEAFF; abundance: NA; v_gene: TRBV29-1; j_gene: TRBJ1-1; d_gene: NA
CDR3nt: TGTGCCAGCCGACCAGGACAGGTGAACACTGAAGCTTTCTTT; CDR3aa: CASRPGQVNTEAFF; abundance: NA; v_gene: TRBV7-2; j_gene: TRBJ1-1; d_gene: TRBD1
CDR3nt: TGTGCCAGCAGTTTTCAGGGTTTAGGCGAGCAGTACTTC; CDR3aa: CASSFQGLGEQYF; abundance: NA; v_gene: TRBV27; j_gene: TRBJ2-7; d_gene: NA
CDR3nt: TGTGCCAGCAGTGGGGGGGTTTGGAATGAGCAGTTCTTC; CDR3aa: CASSGGVWNEQFF; abundance: NA; v_gene: TRBV2; j_gene: TRBJ2-1; d_gene: NA
CDR3nt: TGTGCCAGCAGTTACGATGGGGGGCAGGAAGCTTTCTTT; CDR3aa: CASSYDGGQEAFF; abundance: few; v_gene: TRBV6-5; j_gene: TRBJ1-1; d_gene: NA
CDR3nt: TGTGCCAGCAGTTTCGGGGCACAGGGGAACACTGAAGCTTTCTTT; CDR3aa: CASSFGAQGNTEAFF; abundance: NA; v_gene: TRBV27; j_gene: TRBJ1-1; d_gene: NA
CDR3nt: TGTGCCAGCAGCTTAGAACGCAATCAGCCCCAGCATTTT; CDR3aa: CASSLERNQPQHF; abundance: NA; v_gene: TRBV11-2; j_gene: TRBJ1-5; d_gene: NA
CDR3nt: TGTGCCAGCTCACCGTCGACTAGCGGGGGTTACAATGAGCAGTTCTTC; CDR3aa: CASSPSTSGGYNEQFF; abundance: NA; v_gene: TRBV18; j_gene: TRBJ2-1; d_gene: TRBD2
CDR3nt: TGTGCCAGTAATAGCGGTAGCACAGATACGCAGTATTTT; CDR3aa: CASNSGSTDTQYF; abundance: NA; v_gene: TRBV7-9; j_gene: TRBJ2-3; d_gene: NA
CDR3nt: TGTGCCAGCAGCCCCTCACCGCTACAATCTAACTATGGCTACACCTTC; CDR3aa: CASSPSPLQSNYGYTF; abundance: NA; v_gene: TRBV7-9; j_gene: TRBJ1-2; d_gene: NA
CDR3nt: TGTGCCAGCAGCCCGAGTACTCAAACACCCCTCCACTTT; CDR3aa: CASSPSTQTPLHF; abundance: NA; v_gene: TRBV7-2; j_gene: TRBJ1-6; d_gene: NA
CDR3nt: TGTGCCAGCAGCTCCCGGCCCGGCGAGCAGTACTTC; CDR3aa: CASSSRPGEQYF; abundance: NA; v_gene: TRBV5-4; j_gene: TRBJ2-7; d_gene: NA
CDR3nt: TGTGCCAGCAGCCCCCGGGACAGGGGGTTCCGGGAGACCCAGTACTTC; CDR3aa: CASSPRDRGFRETQYF; abundance: NA; v_gene: TRBV5-6; j_gene: TRBJ2-5; d_gene: TRBD1
CDR3nt: TGTGCCAGCAGTGACGTCCAGGCCTATGGCTACACCTTC; CDR3aa: CASSDVQAYGYTF; abundance: NA; v_gene: TRBV25-1; j_gene: TRBJ1-2; d_gene: NA
CDR3nt: TGCGCCAGCAGCCCAGGGCACCCCGCGGGGGGGGGCCTTAGCTCCTATAATTCACCCCTCCACTTT; CDR3aa: CASSPGHPAGGGLSSYNSPLHF; abundance: NA; v_gene: TRBV4-3; j_gene: TRBJ1-6; d_gene: NA
CDR3nt: TGTGCCAGCTCACCAACTTGGAGCAGTGACTATGGCTACACCTTC; CDR3aa: CASSPTWSSDYGYTF; abundance: NA; v_gene: TRBV18; j_gene: TRBJ1-2; d_gene: NA
CDR3nt: TGTGCCAGCAGTTGGGCGGGAGGACTTCGGGGGGCCAAAAACATTCAGTACTTC; CDR3aa: CASSWAGGLRGAKNIQYF; abundance: few; v_gene: TRBV27; j_gene: TRBJ2-4; d_gene: TRBD2
CDR3nt: TGTGCCAGCAGCAAACGGGAACAGAAGGAGGAAAAACTGTTTTTT; CDR3aa: CASSKREQKEEKLFF; abundance: NA; v_gene: TRBV21-1; j_gene: TRBJ1-4; d_gene: NA
CDR3nt: TGTGCCAGCATCAAACCCCAGCCCCAGCATTTT; CDR3aa: CASIKPQPQHF; abundance: few; v_gene: TRBV3-1/TRBV3-2; j_gene: TRBJ1-5; d_gene: NA
CDR3nt: TGTGCCAGCAGCTTGGCCTTAGTAGCGGGAGGTAGGGCAGACATTCAGTACTTC; CDR3aa: CASSLALVAGGRADIQYF; abundance: once; v_gene: TRBV5-8; j_gene: TRBJ2-4; d_gene: TRBD2
CDR3nt: TGTGCTAGTGGTCTGCCCCGGGGCAGCTTAAGGGCCAACACAGATACGCAGTATTTT; CDR3aa: CASGLPRGSLRANTDTQYF; abundance: NA; v_gene: TRBV12-5; j_gene: TRBJ2-3; d_gene: NA
CDR3nt: TGTGCCAGCAGGGGACTCCGGCGGACTGAAGCTTTCTTT; CDR3aa: CASRGLRRTEAFF; abundance: NA; v_gene: TRBV21-1; j_gene: TRBJ1-1; d_gene: NA
CDR3nt: TGTGCCAGCAGCCCCGGGGAACCTGAAGCTTTCTTT; CDR3aa: CASSPGEPEAFF; abundance: NA; v_gene: TRBV11-2; j_gene: TRBJ1-1; d_gene: NA